A single sample gave rise to the 3 T cell receptor beta chains below, sequenced in a study of T cell responses to AZD1222 COVID-19 vaccine. Repertoires were generated with immunoSEQ multiplex PCR, while TCRdb's copy carries only in-frame clones and drops some. The sample lists about 140,000 clones, approximately 92% occurring once. The sequences come from peripheral blood, collected 28 days after the second AZD1222 dose. The receptor source for this set is an adult who received the AZD1222 COVID-19 vaccine.

V usage is TRBV7-2 and J usage is TRBJ1-4; weak D call: TRBD1 (6 bases). This CDR3 has 14 residues. Germline-derived CDR1 and CDR2 are SGHTA and FQGNSA. The V and J ends lost 0 bases and 10 bases respectively, with 12 bases between them. In DNA, the CDR3 is TGTGCCAGCAGCTTAGCGGGGGGGGCCGGAAAACTGTTTTTT. It specifies CASSLAGGAGKLFF.

This chain links TRBV18 with TRBJ1-3; D is ambiguous. The CDR3 contains 14 residues. Germline V gives CDR1 KGHSH, CDR2 LQKENI. Trimming took 5 bases from V and 4 from J, leaving 12 bases between them. CDR3 bases: TGTGCCAGCTCAATGGACCCTTCAGGAAACACCATATATTTT. It encodes CASSMDPSGNTIYF.

The chain is built from TRBV9 and TRBJ2-7; D is undetermined. Germline CDR1 is SGDLS and CDR2 is YYNGEE. There are 12 residues in the CDR3. V gave up 3 bases and J gave up 2 bases, with 6 bases separating them. CDR3 sequence: CASSATPYEQYF. As DNA, the CDR3 is TGTGCCAGCAGCGCGACCCCCTACGAGCAGTACTTC. The full variable domain, completed using reference TRBV9 and TRBJ2-7, is DSGVTQTPKHLITATGQRVTLRCSPRSGDLSVYWYQQSLDQGLQFLIQYYNGEERAKGNILERFSAQQFPDLHSELNLSSLELGDSALYFCASSATPYEQYFGPGTRLTVT.